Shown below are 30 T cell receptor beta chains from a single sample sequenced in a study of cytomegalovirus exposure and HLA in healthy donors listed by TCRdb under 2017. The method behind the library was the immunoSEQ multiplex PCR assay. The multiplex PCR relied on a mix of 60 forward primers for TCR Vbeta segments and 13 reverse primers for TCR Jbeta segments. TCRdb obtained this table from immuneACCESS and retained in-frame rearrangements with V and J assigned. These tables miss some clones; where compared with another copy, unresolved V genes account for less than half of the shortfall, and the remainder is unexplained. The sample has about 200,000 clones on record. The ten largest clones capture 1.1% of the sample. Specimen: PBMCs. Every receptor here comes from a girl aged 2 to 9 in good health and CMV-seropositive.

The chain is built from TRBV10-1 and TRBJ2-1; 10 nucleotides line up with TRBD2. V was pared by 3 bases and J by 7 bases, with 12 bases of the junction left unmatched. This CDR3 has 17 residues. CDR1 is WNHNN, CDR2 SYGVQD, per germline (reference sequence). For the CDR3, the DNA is TGCGCCAGCAGTGAACTAGCGGGGAATCCCCACGGTAATGAGCAGTTCTTC. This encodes CASSELAGNPHGNEQFF.

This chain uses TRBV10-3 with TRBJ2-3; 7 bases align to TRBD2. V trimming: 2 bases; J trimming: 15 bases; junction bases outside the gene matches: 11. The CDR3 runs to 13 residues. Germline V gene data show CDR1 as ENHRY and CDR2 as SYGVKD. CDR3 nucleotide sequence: TGTGCCATCAGTGAGATCGCCGGGACTACAATTTATTTT. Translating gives CAISEIAGTTIYF.

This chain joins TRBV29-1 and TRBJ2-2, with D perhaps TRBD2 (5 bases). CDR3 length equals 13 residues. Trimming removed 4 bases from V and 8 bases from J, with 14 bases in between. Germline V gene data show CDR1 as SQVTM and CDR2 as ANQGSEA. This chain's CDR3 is CSVAGLASGELFF. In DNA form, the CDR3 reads TGCAGCGTTGCTGGCCTAGCTTCGGGGGAGCTGTTTTTT.

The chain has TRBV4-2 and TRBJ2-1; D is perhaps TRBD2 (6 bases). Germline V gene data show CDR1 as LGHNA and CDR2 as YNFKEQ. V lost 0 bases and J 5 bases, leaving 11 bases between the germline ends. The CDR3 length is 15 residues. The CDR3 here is CASSQDVLANNEQFF. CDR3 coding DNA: TGTGCCAGCAGCCAAGATGTACTAGCAAACAATGAGCAGTTCTTC.

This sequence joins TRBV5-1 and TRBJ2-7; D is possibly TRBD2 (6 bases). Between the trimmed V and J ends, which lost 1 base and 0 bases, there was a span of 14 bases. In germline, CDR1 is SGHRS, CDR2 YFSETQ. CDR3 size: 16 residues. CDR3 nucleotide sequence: TGCGCCAGCAGCTTGAAGGCTAGCGACCCCTCCTACGAGCAGTACTTC. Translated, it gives CASSLKASDPSYEQYF.

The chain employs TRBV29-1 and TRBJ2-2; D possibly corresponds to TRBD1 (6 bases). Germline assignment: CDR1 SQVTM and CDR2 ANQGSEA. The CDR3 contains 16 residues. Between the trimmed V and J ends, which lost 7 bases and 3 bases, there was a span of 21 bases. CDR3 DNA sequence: TGCAGCGCCCTTTTGGGGGCCAGGGCGGACACCGGGGAGCTGTTTTTT. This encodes CSALLGARADTGELFF.

The chain's CDR3 is CASSDPRGPGSYEQYF. CDR3 DNA: TGTGCCAGCAGTGACCCCAGGGGGCCGGGGTCCTACGAGCAGTACTTC. The chain combines TRBV6-1 with TRBJ2-7; 8 bases line up with TRBD1. With V trimmed by 3 bases and J by 1 base, 8 bases remained unmatched. The CDR3 loop spans 16 amino acids. Germline V gene sequence: CDR1 MNHNS, CDR2 SASEGT.

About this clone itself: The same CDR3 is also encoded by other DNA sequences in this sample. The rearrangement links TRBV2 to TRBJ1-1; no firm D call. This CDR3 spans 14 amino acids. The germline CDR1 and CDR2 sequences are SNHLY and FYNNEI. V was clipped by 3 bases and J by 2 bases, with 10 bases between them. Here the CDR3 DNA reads TGTGCCAGCAGTGACCCAGGCCCAAACACTGAAGCTTTCTTT. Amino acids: CASSDPGPNTEAFF.

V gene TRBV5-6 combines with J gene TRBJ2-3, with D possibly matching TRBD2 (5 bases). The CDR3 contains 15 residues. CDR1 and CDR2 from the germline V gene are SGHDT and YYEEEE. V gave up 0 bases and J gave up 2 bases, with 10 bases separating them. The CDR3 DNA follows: TGTGCCAGCAGCTTGGCAGGACTCAACACAGATACGCAGTATTTT. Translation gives CASSLAGLNTDTQYF.

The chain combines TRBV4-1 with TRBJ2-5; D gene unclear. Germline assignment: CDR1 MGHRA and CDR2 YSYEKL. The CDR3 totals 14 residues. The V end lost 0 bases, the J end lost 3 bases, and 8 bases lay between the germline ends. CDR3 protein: CASSQEIAEETQYF. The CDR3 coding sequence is TGCGCCAGCAGCCAAGAGATCGCGGAAGAGACCCAGTACTTC.

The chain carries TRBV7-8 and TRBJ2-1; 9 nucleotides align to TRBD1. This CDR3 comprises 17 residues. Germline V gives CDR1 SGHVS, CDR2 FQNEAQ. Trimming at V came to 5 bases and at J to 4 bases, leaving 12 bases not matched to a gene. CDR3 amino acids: CASSTPDRGINYNEQFF. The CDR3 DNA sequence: TGTGCCAGCAGCACGCCGGACAGGGGAATCAATTACAATGAGCAGTTCTTC.

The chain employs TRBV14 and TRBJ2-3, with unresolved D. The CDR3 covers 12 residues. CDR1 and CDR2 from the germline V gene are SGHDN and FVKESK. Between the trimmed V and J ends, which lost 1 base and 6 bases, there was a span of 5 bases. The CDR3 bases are TGTGCCAGCAGCCAAGCAGCGGATACGCAGTATTTT. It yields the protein CASSQAADTQYF. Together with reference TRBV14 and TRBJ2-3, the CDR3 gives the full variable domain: EAGVTQFPSHSVIEKGQTVTLRCDPISGHDNLYWYRRVMGKEIKFLLHFVKESKQDESGMPNNRFLAERTGGTYSTLKVQPAELEDSGVYFCASSQAADTQYFGPGTRLTVL.

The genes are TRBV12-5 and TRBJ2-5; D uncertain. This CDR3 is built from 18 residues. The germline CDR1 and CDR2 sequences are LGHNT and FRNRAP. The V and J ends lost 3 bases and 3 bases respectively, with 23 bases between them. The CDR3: CASGFIASEGNIKETQYF. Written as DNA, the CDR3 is TGTGCTAGTGGTTTTATCGCCAGCGAAGGTAATATTAAAGAGACCCAGTACTTC.

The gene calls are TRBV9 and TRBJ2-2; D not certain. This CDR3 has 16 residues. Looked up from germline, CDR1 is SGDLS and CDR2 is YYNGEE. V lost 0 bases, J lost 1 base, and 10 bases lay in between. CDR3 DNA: TGTGCCAGCAGCGTAGAACCTGGCGGGAACACCGGGGAGCTGTTTTTT. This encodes CASSVEPGGNTGELFF.

DNA of the CDR3: TGCGCCAGCAGCTTATTACCGGGGACAGGGGATGAGCAGTACTTC. This encodes CASSLLPGTGDEQYF. J is TRBJ2-7 and V is TRBV5-1; 10 positions match TRBD1. Germline lookup yields CDR1 SGHRS and CDR2 YFSETQ. CDR3 size: 15 residues. V shed 2 bases, J shed 7 bases, and the junction held 9 bases outside the gene matches.

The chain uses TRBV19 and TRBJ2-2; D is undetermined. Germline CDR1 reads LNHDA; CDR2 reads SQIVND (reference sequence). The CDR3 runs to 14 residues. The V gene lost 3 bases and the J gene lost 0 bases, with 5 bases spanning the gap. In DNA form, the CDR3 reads TGTGCCAGTAGTATGTCAGCGAACACCGGGGAGCTGTTTTTT. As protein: CASSMSANTGELFF.

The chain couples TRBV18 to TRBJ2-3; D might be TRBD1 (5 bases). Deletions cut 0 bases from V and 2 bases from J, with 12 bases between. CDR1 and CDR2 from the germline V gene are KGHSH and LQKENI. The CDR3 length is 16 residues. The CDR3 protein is CASSPPGLGYTDTQYF. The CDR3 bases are TGTGCCAGCTCACCACCGGGGCTAGGATACACAGATACGCAGTATTTT.

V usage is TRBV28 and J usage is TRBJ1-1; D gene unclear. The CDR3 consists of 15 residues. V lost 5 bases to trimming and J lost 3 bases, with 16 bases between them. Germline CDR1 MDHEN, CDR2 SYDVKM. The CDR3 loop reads CASSLDLFLDTEAFF. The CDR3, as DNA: TGTGCCAGCAGTCTTGATTTATTCCTAGACACTGAAGCTTTCTTT.

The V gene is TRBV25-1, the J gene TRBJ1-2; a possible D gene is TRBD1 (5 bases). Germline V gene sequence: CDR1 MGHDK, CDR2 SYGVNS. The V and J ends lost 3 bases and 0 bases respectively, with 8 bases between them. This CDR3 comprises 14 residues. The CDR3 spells CASSDDSTNYGYTF. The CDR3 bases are TGTGCCAGCAGTGATGACAGCACTAACTATGGCTACACCTTC.

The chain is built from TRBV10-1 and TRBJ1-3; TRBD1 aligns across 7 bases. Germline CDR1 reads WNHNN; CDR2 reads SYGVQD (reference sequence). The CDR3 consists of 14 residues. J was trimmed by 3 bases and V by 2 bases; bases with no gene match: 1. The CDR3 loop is CASSETGDGNTIYF. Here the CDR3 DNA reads TGCGCCAGCAGTGAGACAGGGGATGGAAACACCATATATTTT.

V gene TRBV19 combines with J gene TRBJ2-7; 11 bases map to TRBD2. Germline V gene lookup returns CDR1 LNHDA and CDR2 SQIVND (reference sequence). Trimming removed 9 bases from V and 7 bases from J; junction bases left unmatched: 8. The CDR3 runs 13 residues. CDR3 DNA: TGTGCCAGCACCGGGACTAGCGGTTCGGAGCAGTACTTC. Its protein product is CASTGTSGSEQYF.

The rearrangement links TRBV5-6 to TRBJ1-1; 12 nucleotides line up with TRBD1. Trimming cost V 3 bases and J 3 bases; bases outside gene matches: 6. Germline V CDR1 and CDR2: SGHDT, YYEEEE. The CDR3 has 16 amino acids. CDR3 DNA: TGTGCCAGCAGCTGGACCGGGACAGGGGGCTACACTGAAGCTTTCTTT. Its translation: CASSWTGTGGYTEAFF.

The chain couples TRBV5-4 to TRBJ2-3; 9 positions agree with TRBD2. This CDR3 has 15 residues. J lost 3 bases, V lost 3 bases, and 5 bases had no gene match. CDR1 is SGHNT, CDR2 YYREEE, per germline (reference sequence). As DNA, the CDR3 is TGTGCCAGCAGCTCAGCGGGAGGCGGGACAGATACGCAGTATTTT. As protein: CASSSAGGGTDTQYF.

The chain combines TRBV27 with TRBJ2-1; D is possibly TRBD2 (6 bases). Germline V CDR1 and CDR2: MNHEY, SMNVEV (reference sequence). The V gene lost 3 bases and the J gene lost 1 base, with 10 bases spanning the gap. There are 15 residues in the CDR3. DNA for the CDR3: TGTGCCAGCAGTTTTTACGGGACTTCCTACAATGAGCAGTTCTTC. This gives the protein CASSFYGTSYNEQFF.

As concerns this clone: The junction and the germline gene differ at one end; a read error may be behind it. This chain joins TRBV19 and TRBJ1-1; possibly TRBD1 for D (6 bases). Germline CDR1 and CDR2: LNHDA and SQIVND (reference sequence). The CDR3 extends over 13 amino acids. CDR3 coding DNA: TGTGCCAGTAGTATTAGGGGGAGATCTGAAGCTTCCTTT. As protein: CASSIRGRSEASF.

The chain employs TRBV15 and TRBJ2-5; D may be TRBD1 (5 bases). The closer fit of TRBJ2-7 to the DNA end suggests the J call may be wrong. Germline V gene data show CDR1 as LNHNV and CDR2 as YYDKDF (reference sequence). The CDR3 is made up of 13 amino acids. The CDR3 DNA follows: TGTGCCACCAGCCCACAGGATTCCTACGAGCAGTACTTC. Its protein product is CATSPQDSYEQYF.

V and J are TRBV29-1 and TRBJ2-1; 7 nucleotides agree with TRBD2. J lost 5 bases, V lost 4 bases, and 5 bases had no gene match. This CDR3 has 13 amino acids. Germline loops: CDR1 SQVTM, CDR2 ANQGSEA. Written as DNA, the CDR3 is TGCAGCGTTGTTCGGACTAGTAACAATGAGCAGTTCTTC. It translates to CSVVRTSNNEQFF.

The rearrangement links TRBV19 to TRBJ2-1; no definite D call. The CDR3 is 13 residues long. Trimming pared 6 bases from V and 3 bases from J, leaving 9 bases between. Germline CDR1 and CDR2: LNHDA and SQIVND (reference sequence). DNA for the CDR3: TGTGCCAGTAGGATGCCGGGCTACAATGAGCAGTTCTTC. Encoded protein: CASRMPGYNEQFF.

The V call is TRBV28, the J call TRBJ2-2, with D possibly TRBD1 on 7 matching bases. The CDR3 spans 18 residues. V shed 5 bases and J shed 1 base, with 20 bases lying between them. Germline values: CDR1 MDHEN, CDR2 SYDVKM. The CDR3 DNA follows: TGTGCCAGCAGTCCAGGGGCCGGAGGGACAGTGAACACCGGGGAGCTGTTTTTT. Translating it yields CASSPGAGGTVNTGELFF.

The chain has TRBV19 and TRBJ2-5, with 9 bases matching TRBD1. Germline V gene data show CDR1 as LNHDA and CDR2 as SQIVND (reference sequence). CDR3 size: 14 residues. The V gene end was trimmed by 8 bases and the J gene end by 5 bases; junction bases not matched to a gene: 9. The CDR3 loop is CASGGTGNRETQYF. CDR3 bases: TGTGCCAGTGGCGGGACAGGGAATAGGGAGACCCAGTACTTC.